Detailed here is one T cell receptor (beta chain). In the original analysis: Reference gene primer amplification gave estimated nucleated cell counts. The method was immunoSEQ multiplex PCR; TCRdb's version includes in-frame clones alone and lacks a portion of them. Clone size and V and J calls were adopted from that table, with D and trimming inferred from the DNA. The sample lists more than 150,000 clones; under 90% were seen once. These data come from a study of blood T cell repertoires in COVID-19. As for the study in general: Samples representing acute and convalescent COVID-19 were sourced from the United States, Italy and Spain. T cells, B-cell-depleted T cells, or PBMCs supplied cDNA or gDNA.

The CDR3 consists of 16 residues. Germline V gene lookup returns CDR1 LNHNV and CDR2 YYDKDF (reference sequence). With V trimmed by 5 bases and J by 4 bases, 6 bases remained unmatched. The clonotype comes from a man aged 25 to 40 with active or convalescent COVID-19. Sample: peripheral blood. The chain recombines TRBV15 with TRBJ2-1; 12 nucleotides match TRBD2. The CDR3 spells CATSHRTSGTYNEQFF. CDR3 in DNA: TGTGCCACCAGCCACCGGACTAGCGGGACTTACAATGAGCAGTTCTTC.